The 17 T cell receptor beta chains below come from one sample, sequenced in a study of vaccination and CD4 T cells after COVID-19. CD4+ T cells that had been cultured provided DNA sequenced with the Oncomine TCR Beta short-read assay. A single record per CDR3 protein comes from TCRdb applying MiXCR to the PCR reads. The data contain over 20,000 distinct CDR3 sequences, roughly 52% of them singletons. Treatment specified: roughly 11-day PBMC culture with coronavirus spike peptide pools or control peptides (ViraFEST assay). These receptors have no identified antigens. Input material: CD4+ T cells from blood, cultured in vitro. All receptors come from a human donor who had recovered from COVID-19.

DNA of the CDR3: TGTGCCAGCAGCTCCCGCGAGGCACGAACGCAGTATTTT. Its translation: CASSSREARTQYF. J is TRBJ2-3 and V is TRBV7-9; D not resolved. In germline, CDR1 is SEHNR, CDR2 FQNEAQ (reference sequence). This CDR3 region has 13 residues. The ends were cut back, 4 bases at V and 9 bases at J, with 14 bases in the middle.

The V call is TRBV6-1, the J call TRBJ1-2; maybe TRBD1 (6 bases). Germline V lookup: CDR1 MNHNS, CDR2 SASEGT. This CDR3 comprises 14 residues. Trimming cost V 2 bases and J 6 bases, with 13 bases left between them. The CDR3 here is CASSEPPGEHGYTF. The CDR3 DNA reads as TGTGCCAGCAGTGAACCTCCAGGGGAACATGGCTACACCTTC.

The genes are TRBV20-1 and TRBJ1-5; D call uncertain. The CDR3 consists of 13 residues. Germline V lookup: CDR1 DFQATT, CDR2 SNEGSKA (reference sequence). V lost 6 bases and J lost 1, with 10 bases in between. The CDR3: CSAEKDSNQPQHF. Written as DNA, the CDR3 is TGCAGTGCAGAGAAGGACAGCAATCAGCCCCAGCATTTT.

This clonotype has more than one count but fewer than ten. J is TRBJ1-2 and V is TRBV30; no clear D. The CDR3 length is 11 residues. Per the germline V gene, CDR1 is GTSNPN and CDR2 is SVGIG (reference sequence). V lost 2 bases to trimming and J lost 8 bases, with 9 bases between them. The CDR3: CAWSHSYGYTF. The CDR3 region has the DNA TGTGCCTGGAGTCACAGCTACGGCTACACCTTC.

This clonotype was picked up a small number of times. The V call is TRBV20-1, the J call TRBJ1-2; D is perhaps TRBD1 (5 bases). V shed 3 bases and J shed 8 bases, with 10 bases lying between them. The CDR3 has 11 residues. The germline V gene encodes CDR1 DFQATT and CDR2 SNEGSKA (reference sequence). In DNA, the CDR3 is TGCAGTGCTAGCAGGGCGGGGGGCTACACCTTC. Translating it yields CSASRAGGYTF.

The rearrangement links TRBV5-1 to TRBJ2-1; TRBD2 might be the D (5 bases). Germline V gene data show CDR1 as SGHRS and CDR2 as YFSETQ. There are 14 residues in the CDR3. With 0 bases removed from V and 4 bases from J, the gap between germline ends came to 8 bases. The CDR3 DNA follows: TGCGCCAGCAGCTTGGGAGCGGAGTACAATGAGCAGTTCTTC. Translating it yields CASSLGAEYNEQFF.

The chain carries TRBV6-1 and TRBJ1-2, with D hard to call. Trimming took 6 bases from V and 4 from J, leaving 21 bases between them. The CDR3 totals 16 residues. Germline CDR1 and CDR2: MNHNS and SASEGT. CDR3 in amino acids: CASRTSYRDWIYGYTF. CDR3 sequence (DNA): TGTGCCAGCAGGACTTCTTATCGGGATTGGATCTATGGCTACACCTTC.

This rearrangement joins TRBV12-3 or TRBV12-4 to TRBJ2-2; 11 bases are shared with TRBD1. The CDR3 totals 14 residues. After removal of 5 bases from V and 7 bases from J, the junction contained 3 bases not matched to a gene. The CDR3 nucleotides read TGTGCCAGCAGTCGGACAGGGGGCAGCGGGGAGCTGTTTTTT. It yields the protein CASSRTGGSGELFF.

This chain's CDR3 is CAWSVEGFYNEQFF. As DNA, the CDR3 is TGTGCCTGGAGTGTCGAAGGGTTTTACAATGAGCAGTTCTTC. V gene TRBV30 combines with J gene TRBJ2-1; D is undetermined. This CDR3 has 14 amino acids. The V gene's germline CDR1 is GTSNPN and CDR2 SVGIG (reference sequence). Trimming left V 0 bases short and J 4 bases short, with 10 bases between.

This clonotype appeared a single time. The CDR3 bases are TGCGCCAGCAGCCAAGGGGGAGTCCAATCCACAGATACGCAGTATTTT. This translates into CASSQGGVQSTDTQYF. V usage is TRBV4-1 and J usage is TRBJ2-3; D may be TRBD2 (5 bases). Trimming took off 1 base at V and 2 bases at J, with 13 bases between the two ends. This CDR3 is built from 16 residues. Germline loops: CDR1 MGHRA, CDR2 YSYEKL.

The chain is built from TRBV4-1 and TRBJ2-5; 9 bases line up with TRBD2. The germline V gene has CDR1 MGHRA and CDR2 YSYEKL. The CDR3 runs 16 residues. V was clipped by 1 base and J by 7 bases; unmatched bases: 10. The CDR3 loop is CASSQGRLAGWGTQYF. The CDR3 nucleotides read TGCGCCAGCAGCCAAGGTCGGCTAGCGGGGTGGGGGACCCAGTACTTC.

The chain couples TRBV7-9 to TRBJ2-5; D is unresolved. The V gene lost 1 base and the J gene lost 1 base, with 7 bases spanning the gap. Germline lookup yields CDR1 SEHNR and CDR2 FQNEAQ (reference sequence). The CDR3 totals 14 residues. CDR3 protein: CASSLGNIQETQYF. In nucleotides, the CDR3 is TGTGCCAGCAGCTTAGGAAACATCCAAGAGACCCAGTACTTC. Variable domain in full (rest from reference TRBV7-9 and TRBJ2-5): DTGVSQNPRHKITKRGQNVTFRCDPISEHNRLYWYRQTLGQGPEFLTYFQNEAQLEKSRLLSDRFSAERPKGSFSTLEIQRTEQGDSAMYLCASSLGNIQETQYFGPGTRLLVL.

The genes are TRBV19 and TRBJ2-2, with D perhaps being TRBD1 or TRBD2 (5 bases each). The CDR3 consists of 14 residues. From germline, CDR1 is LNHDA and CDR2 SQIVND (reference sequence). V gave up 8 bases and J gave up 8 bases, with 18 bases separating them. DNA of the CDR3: TGTGCCAGTGAGGGGCCATACCGACCAGGGGAGCTGTTTTTT. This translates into CASEGPYRPGELFF.

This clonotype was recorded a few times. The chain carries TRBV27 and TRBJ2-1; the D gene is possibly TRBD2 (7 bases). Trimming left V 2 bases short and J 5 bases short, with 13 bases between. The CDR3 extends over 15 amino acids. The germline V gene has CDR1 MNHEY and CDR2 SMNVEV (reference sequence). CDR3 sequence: CASSLGGGWDNEQFF. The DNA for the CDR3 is TGTGCCAGCAGTTTAGGCGGGGGCTGGGACAATGAGCAGTTCTTC.

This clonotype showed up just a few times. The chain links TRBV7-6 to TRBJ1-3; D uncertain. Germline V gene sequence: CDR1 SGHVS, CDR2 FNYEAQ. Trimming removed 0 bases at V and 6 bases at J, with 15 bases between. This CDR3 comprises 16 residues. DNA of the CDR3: TGTGCCAGCAGCTTAGCCCCGCGTTGGGGAACAAACACCATATATTTT. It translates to CASSLAPRWGTNTIYF.

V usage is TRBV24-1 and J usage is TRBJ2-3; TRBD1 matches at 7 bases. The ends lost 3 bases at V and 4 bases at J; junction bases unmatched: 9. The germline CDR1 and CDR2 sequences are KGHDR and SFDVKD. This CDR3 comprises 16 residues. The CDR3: CATSDDRVEWADTQYF. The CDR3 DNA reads TGTGCCACCAGTGATGACAGGGTAGAGTGGGCAGATACGCAGTATTTT.

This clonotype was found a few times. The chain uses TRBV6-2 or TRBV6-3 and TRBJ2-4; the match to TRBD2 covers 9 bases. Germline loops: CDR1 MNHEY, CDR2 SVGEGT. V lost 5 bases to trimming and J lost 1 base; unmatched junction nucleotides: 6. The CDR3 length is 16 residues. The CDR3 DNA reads TGTGCCAGCAGTAAAACAGGACTAGCGGCCAAAAACATTCAGTACTTC. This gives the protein CASSKTGLAAKNIQYF.